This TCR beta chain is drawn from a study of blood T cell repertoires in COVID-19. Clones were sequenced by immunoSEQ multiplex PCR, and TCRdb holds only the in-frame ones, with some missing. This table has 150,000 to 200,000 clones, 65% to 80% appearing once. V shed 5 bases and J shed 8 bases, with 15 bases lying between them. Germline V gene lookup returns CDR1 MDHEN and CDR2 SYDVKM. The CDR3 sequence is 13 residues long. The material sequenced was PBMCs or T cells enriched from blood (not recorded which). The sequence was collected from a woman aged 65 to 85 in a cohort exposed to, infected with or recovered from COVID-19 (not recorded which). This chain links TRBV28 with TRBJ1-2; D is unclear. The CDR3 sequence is CASSVRSHGGYTF. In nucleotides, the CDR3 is TGTGCCAGCAGTGTTCGAAGTCACGGGGGCTACACCTTC.